The 23 T cell receptor beta chains given below trace back to one sample, sequenced in a study of T-cell memory formation after mild COVID-19. TCRdb fed the 5' RACE reads into MiXCR, producing one record per CDR3 protein. The sample lists 380,000 or so distinct CDR3 sequences; around 14% were seen once. Sequencing was carried out using PBMCs or a T cell subset sorted from them (not recorded which). The receptors shown here come from a man younger than 35 who had mild COVID-19 (a few samples of this study predate the infection). Cell type and time point are not known.

The V and J genes are TRBV5-1 and TRBJ2-3; the D gene is possibly TRBD2 (5 bases). The germline CDR1 and CDR2 sequences are SGHRS and YFSETQ. The CDR3 loop spans 15 amino acids. The V and J ends lost 0 bases and 5 bases respectively, with 13 bases between them. The CDR3 nucleotides read TGCGCCAGCAGCTTGGAAATAAACGGACTAGATACGCAGTATTTT. Protein: CASSLEINGLDTQYF.

This clonotype has a handful of counts. J is TRBJ1-3 and V is TRBV18; D not certain. V lost 3 bases, J lost 7 bases, and 10 bases lay in between. The germline CDR1 and CDR2 sequences are KGHSH and LQKENI. The CDR3 covers 13 residues. The CDR3 DNA is TGTGCCAGCTCACCGAGAGGAGAGAACACCATATATTTT. Its translation: CASSPRGENTIYF.

This clonotype was recorded many times. This chain links TRBV12-3 or TRBV12-4 with TRBJ2-5, with a weak D call TRBD2 (5 bases). The CDR3 spans 14 residues. Trimming pared 2 bases from V and 5 bases from J, leaving 12 bases between. The CDR3: CASSLRAGIETQYF. Here the CDR3 DNA reads TGTGCCAGCAGTTTAAGAGCCGGGATCGAGACCCAGTACTTC.

The table lists this clonotype with many counts. The chain recombines TRBV19 with TRBJ1-5; 10 bases match TRBD1. CDR1 is LNHDA and CDR2 is SQIVND in the germline V gene (reference sequence). V dropped 3 bases and J dropped 5; count of bases not matched to a gene: 4. The CDR3 spans 15 residues. CDR3 nucleotides: TGTGCCAGTAGTATCCCGGGACAGGGGTATCAGCCCCAGCATTTT. As protein: CASSIPGQGYQPQHF.

This clonotype has only a few counts. The rearrangement uses TRBV11-2 and TRBJ2-6; perhaps TRBD2 as D (5 bases). The V gene lost 11 bases and the J gene lost 0 bases, with 17 bases spanning the gap. Germline V lookup: CDR1 SGHAT, CDR2 FQNNGV. The CDR3 covers 16 residues. CDR3 sequence reads: CASRRVLDSGANVLTF. The CDR3 DNA is TGTGCCTCCCGGCGGGTCCTTGACTCTGGGGCCAACGTCCTGACTTTC.

This clonotype was detected ten times or more. The chain links TRBV5-1 to TRBJ1-2; D is unresolved. The CDR3 sequence is 14 residues long. Trimming left V 0 bases short and J 1 base short, with 7 bases between. From germline, CDR1 is SGHRS and CDR2 YFSETQ. In nucleotides, the CDR3 is TGCGCCAGCAGCTTGGGCGGAATTAACTATGGCTACACCTTC. Translating it yields CASSLGGINYGYTF.

The rearrangement uses TRBV12-3 or TRBV12-4 and TRBJ2-5; a possible D gene is TRBD1 (6 bases). V was shortened by 6 bases and J by 0 bases, with 11 bases between the two germline ends. The CDR3 has 14 residues. The CDR3 region has the DNA TGTGCCAGCAGGGGCCAGGGGCACCAAGAGACCCAGTACTTC. It encodes CASRGQGHQETQYF.

This clonotype was observed a handful of times. The rearrangement links TRBV5-1 to TRBJ1-1; D remains unclear. CDR1 is SGHRS and CDR2 is YFSETQ in the germline V gene. With 0 bases removed from V and 1 base from J, the gap between germline ends came to 7 bases. This CDR3 is 14 amino acids long. CDR3 sequence reads: CASSLERRNTEAFF. The CDR3 DNA sequence: TGCGCCAGCAGCTTGGAACGAAGGAACACTGAAGCTTTCTTT.

The chain couples TRBV7-2 to TRBJ1-5; no firm D call. CDR1 SGHTA and CDR2 FQGNSA come from the germline V gene. Trimming pared 5 bases from V and 3 bases from J, leaving 8 bases between. CDR3 length: 13 residues. The CDR3, as DNA: TGTGCCAGCAGCCGGGAGTACAATCAGCCCCAGCATTTT. It is translated as CASSREYNQPQHF.

The genes are TRBV4-2 and TRBJ2-7; either TRBD1 or TRBD2 may fit D (6 bases each). The CDR3 consists of 12 residues. Germline V gene sequence: CDR1 LGHNA, CDR2 YNFKEQ. With 8 bases removed from V and 0 bases from J, the gap between germline ends came to 8 bases. CDR3 amino acids: CASAGHSYEQYF. The CDR3 nucleotides are TGTGCCAGCGCGGGACACTCCTACGAGCAGTACTTC.

This rearrangement joins TRBV4-3 to TRBJ1-1, with TRBD1 as a possible D gene (5 bases). Germline CDR1 and CDR2: LGHNA and YSLEER. Trimming pared 6 bases from V and 0 bases from J, leaving 14 bases between. The CDR3 totals 15 residues. The CDR3 loop is CASRRSREMNTEAFF. In DNA form, the CDR3 reads TGCGCCAGCAGGCGATCCAGGGAGATGAACACTGAAGCTTTCTTT.

This clonotype was found a few times. This sequence joins TRBV6-2 or TRBV6-3 and TRBJ2-1; TRBD1 is a possible D gene (6 bases). In germline, CDR1 is MNHEY, CDR2 SVGEGT. The V end lost 7 bases, the J end lost 0 bases, and 13 bases lay between the germline ends. The CDR3 contains 15 residues. The CDR3 bases are TGTGCCAGCAATAGAGGGGGTAGCTCCTACAATGAGCAGTTCTTC. It encodes CASNRGGSSYNEQFF.

The V and J genes are TRBV5-1 and TRBJ2-3, with no clear D. This CDR3 has 15 amino acids. Trimming left V 1 base short and J 2 bases short, with 11 bases between. Per the germline V gene, CDR1 is SGHRS and CDR2 is YFSETQ. In nucleotides, the CDR3 is TGCGCCAGCAGCTTGACTACCTCCCCCACAGATACGCAGTATTTT. Protein: CASSLTTSPTDTQYF. Full variable domain (remainder filled in from reference TRBV5-1 and TRBJ2-3): KAGVTQTPRYLIKTRGQQVTLSCSPISGHRSVSWYQQTPGQGLQFLFEYFSETQRNKGNFPGRFSGRQFSNSRSEMNVSTLELGDSALYLCASSLTTSPTDTQYFGPGTRLTVL.

This clonotype was seen ten or more times. The chain joins TRBV5-1 to TRBJ2-5; 13 bases are shared with TRBD2. Germline V gene sequence: CDR1 SGHRS, CDR2 YFSETQ. This CDR3 comprises 17 residues. The junction had 7 bases not matched to a gene; V was cut back by 4 bases and J by 1 base. CDR3 sequence: CASSPWTSGGTQETQYF. The CDR3 DNA is TGCGCCAGCAGCCCCTGGACTAGCGGGGGAACCCAAGAGACCCAGTACTTC.

This clonotype was found a few times. V usage is TRBV24-1 and J usage is TRBJ2-3; TRBD1 is a possible D gene (5 bases). This CDR3 region has 16 residues. V was trimmed by 2 bases and J by 2 bases, leaving 13 bases between them. Per germline, CDR1 KGHDR and CDR2 SFDVKD. CDR3: CATSDYGAANTDTQYF. The CDR3 DNA follows: TGTGCCACCAGTGATTATGGGGCCGCTAACACAGATACGCAGTATTTT.

The V and J genes are TRBV20-1 and TRBJ1-5; no clear D gene. Germline CDR1 and CDR2: DFQATT and SNEGSKA (reference sequence). Trimming shortened V by 6 bases and J by 0 bases, and 12 bases separated the two germline ends. The length of the CDR3 is 14 residues. CDR3 nucleotides: TGCAGTGCCGGCGGAGGGAATAGCAATCAGCCCCAGCATTTT. This encodes CSAGGGNSNQPQHF.

V gene TRBV29-1 combines with J gene TRBJ1-2; a possible D gene is TRBD1 (6 bases). The germline V and J ends were trimmed by 7 bases and 5 bases, with 14 bases remaining between them. Germline V lookup: CDR1 SQVTM, CDR2 ANQGSEA. This CDR3 is 12 amino acids long. Here the CDR3 reads CSGVAGTYGYTF. CDR3 sequence (DNA): TGCAGCGGGGTGGCAGGGACATATGGCTACACCTTC.

This clonotype was found many times. The CDR3 nucleotides read TGTGCCAGCAGCCCCGGGACTAGCGACGAGCAGTACTTC. Encoded protein: CASSPGTSDEQYF. The chain employs TRBV7-9 and TRBJ2-7; 10 bases line up with TRBD2. V shed 5 bases, J shed 5 bases, and the junction held 3 bases outside the gene matches. Looked up from germline, CDR1 is SEHNR and CDR2 is FQNEAQ (reference sequence). This CDR3 has 13 residues.

This chain uses TRBV6-5 with TRBJ2-3, with 8 bases lining up with TRBD2. This CDR3 contains 14 residues. V trimming: 2 bases; J trimming: 7 bases; junction bases outside the gene matches: 5. From germline, CDR1 is MNHEY and CDR2 SVGAGI. CDR3 sequence (DNA): TGTGCCAGCAGTTACCAGCGGGGGCCGAATACGCAGTATTTT. It specifies CASSYQRGPNTQYF.

V gene TRBV9 combines with J gene TRBJ2-3; no clear D. CDR3 length: 14 residues. V shed 2 bases and J shed 2 bases, with 9 bases lying between them. Per germline, CDR1 SGDLS and CDR2 YYNGEE. CDR3 amino acids: CASSVLTTTDTQYF. DNA for the CDR3: TGTGCCAGCAGCGTTTTAACTACCACAGATACGCAGTATTTT.

At least ten counts were recorded for this clonotype. The chain couples TRBV7-2 to TRBJ1-1; 9 positions agree with TRBD1. V gave up 6 bases and J gave up 3 bases; unmatched junction bases: 8. Germline V lookup: CDR1 SGHTA, CDR2 FQGNSA. The CDR3 sequence is 15 residues long. The CDR3 spells CASSSTGGLYTEAFF. In DNA, the CDR3 is TGTGCCAGCAGTTCTACAGGGGGCTTGTACACTGAAGCTTTCTTT.

The V gene is TRBV6-2 or TRBV6-3, the J gene TRBJ1-1; the D gene is possibly TRBD1 (5 bases). This CDR3 contains 13 residues. V was pared by 8 bases and J by 1 base, with 11 bases between. CDR1 and CDR2 from the germline V gene are MNHEY and SVGEGT. CDR3 region: CASLIGENTEAFF. The CDR3 DNA sequence: TGTGCCAGCCTGATAGGGGAGAACACTGAAGCTTTCTTT.

The chain links TRBV5-1 to TRBJ2-3, with D maybe TRBD1 (5 bases). The germline V gene has CDR1 SGHRS and CDR2 YFSETQ. The CDR3 contains 15 residues. The V end lost 4 bases, the J end lost 2 bases, and 14 bases lay between the germline ends. The CDR3 loop reads CASSLTGPNTDTQYF. The CDR3 coding sequence is TGCGCCAGCAGCCTCACAGGACCGAACACAGATACGCAGTATTTT.